This T cell receptor (beta chain) originates from a study of vaccination and CD4 T cells after COVID-19 (dated by TCRdb to between 2020 and 2023). Regarding the study in general: Every convalescent patient had a positive nasal swab PCR test for SARS-CoV-2, with mild disease in eight to ten patients and severe disease in one. Six males and four females were included in the convalescent cohort, with two Hispanic individuals, seven Caucasians, two Asians and one multiracial person represented. Participants got two doses of the Pfizer-BioNTech BNT162b2 vaccine (n=8) or two doses of the Moderna mRNA-1273 vaccine (n=2). Post-COVID blood samples were collected from convalescent patients a median of roughly 100 days after diagnosis, with a range of roughly 35 to 161 days. Post-vaccine blood samples were obtained a median of approximately 74 days after the second vaccine dose, with a range of roughly 13 to 250 days. Culture stimuli were overlapping spike peptide pools from SARS-CoV-2 and from the common cold coronaviruses HCoV-NL63, HCoV-OC43 and HCoV-229E. Control cultures received a CEFX viral epitope pool as the positive control, an HIV-1 Nef peptide pool as the negative control, or no peptide. The spike-specific CD4+ TCR repertoire was compared before and after mRNA vaccination in approximately ten COVID-19 convalescent patients and a handful of infection-naive healthy vaccine recipients.

The library was obtained by PCR. DNA from cultured CD4+ T cells underwent TCR sequencing with the Oncomine TCR Beta short-read assay at the Johns Hopkins FTIC core. The QIAamp micro DNA kit was used to extract genomic DNA from the cultured CD4+ T cells. The Oncomine TCR Beta libraries from cultured CD4+ T cells were pooled using unique dual indexes and then sequenced on an Illumina iSeq 100. The study's own analysis went as follows. Non-productive sequences were removed, and CDR3s not starting with C, not ending with F or W, or shorter than 7 amino acids were discarded. The MANAFEST web application was used to identify antigen-specific clonotypes by comparing peptide-stimulated wells against reference wells and other culture wells. For a clone to be called positive, the clone needed an FDR below 0.05, an odds ratio above 5, and a productive frequency above 0.1% in at least two of three replicate wells. Clonotypes that were significantly expanded in both SARS-CoV-2 spike wells and at least one common cold coronavirus spike condition were defined as cross-reactive. Levenshtein distances (stringdist) and unrooted phylogenetic trees (ape) in R version 3.6.1 were used to assess CDR3 homology. TCRdb's own reprocessing of the public reads used fastp at Q25 and MiXCR and kept productive beta chains. Identical CDR3 proteins give one entry, which carries the most common genes and DNA. For this entry, the V and J calls and clone size follow TCRdb and not the study's own pipeline. This sample is represented by roughly 22,000 distinct CDR3 sequences; around a third of them were singletons. The ten largest clones capture over 10% of the sample.

What the treatment or condition label conveys for this sample: 10-day PBMC culture with coronavirus spike peptide pools or control peptides (ViraFEST assay). The ViraFEST assay, used in the study, expanded antigen-specific T cells with peptide pools and then identified the expanded clonotypes through TCR sequencing. The convalescent patients' positive SARS-CoV-2 PCR tests were from March to December 2020, which was before the Alpha, Beta and Delta variants emerged in the United States. Each well held about 2.2 million PBMCs cultured in IMDM containing approximately 5% human AB serum and approximately 9.1 IU/ml IL-2, with about 10 ug/ml peptide pools added. Half of the culture medium was replaced with fresh IL-2-containing medium on days 3 and 7. After less than twelve days of culture, CD4+ T cells were isolated by negative selection with the EasySep CD4+ T cell isolation kit. Ficoll-Paque Plus gradient centrifugation was used to isolate PBMCs from whole blood, and the isolated PBMCs were then either used fresh or cryopreserved at -140C. Each culture condition was generally run in triplicate wells.

In the case of this clonotype: This receptor's antigen is unknown. The record has no base qualities; no much larger clone is one base away.

Spanning cysteine to phenylalanine, the CDR3 consists of 13 amino acids. The read is trimmed to its CDR3 DNA, 39 bases read in frame from base 1. The V and J ends are trimmed by 5 bases and 8 bases, leaving 10 bases between them. CDR1 and CDR2 are read off the germline V gene (reference sequence) as SGHAT and FQDESV. The research as a whole found: Among the post-vaccine SARS-CoV-2-reactive clones in convalescent patients, a median approximately 90% showed up only after vaccination, which suggests vaccine-specific priming. An increase in the median number of SARS-CoV-2-reactive clonotypes from approximately 20 after infection to a few dozen after vaccination was observed, but the change was not found to be significant. Relatively few convalescent patients were included in the study, and early timepoints after natural infection were not analyzed. Of the vaccine-specific clones in convalescent patients, 304 of 307, or nearly all, reacted only to SARS-CoV-2 spike and did not cross-react with common cold coronaviruses.

The clonotype was recovered from a human donor with COVID-19. Specimen: cultured CD4+ T cells from blood. The chain couples TRBV11-1 to TRBJ1-6; a confident D gene designation cannot be given. The CDR3 in this case is CASSLTRDSPLHF. The nucleotides are TGTGCCAGCAGCCTAACAAGGGATTCACCCCTCCACTTT.